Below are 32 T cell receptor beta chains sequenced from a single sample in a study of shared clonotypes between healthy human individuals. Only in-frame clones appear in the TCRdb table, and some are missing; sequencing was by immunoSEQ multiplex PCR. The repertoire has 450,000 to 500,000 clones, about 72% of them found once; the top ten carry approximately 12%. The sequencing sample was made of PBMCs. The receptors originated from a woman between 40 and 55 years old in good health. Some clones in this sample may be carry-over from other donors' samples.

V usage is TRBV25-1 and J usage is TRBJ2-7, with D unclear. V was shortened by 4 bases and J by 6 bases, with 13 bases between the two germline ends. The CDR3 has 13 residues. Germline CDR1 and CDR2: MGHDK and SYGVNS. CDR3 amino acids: CASSAPMRSEQYF. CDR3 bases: TGTGCCAGCAGTGCCCCCATGCGGTCCGAGCAGTACTTC.

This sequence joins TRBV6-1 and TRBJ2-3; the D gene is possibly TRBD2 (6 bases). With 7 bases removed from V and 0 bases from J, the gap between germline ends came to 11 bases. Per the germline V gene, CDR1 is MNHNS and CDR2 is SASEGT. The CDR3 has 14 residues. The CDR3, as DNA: TGTGCCAGCAAGGGACTCTCGAGCACAGATACGCAGTATTTT. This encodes CASKGLSSTDTQYF.

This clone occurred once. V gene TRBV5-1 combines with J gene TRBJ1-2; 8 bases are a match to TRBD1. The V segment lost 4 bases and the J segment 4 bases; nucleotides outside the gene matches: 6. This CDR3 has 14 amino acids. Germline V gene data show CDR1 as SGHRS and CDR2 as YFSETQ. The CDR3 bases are TGCGCCAGCAGCCCCGATACAGGGGGCTATGGCTACACCTTC. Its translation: CASSPDTGGYGYTF.

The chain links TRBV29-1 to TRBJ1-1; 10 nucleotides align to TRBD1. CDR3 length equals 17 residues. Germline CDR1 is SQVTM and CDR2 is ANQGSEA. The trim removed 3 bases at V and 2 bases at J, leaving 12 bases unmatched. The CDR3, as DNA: TGCAGCGTTGAGTGGGCGACGGGACAGGGGCTTAACACTGAAGCTTTCTTT. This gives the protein CSVEWATGQGLNTEAFF.

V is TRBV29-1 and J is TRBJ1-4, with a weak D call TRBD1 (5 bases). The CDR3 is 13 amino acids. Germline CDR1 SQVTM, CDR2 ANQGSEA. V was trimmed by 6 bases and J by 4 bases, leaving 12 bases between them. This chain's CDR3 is CSVAGPNNEKLFF. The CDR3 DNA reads TGCAGCGTAGCAGGGCCTAATAATGAAAAACTGTTTTTT.

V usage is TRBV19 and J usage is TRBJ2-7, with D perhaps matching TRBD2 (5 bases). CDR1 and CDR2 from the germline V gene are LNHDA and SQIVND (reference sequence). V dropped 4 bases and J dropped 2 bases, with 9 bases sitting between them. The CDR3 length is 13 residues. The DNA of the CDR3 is TGTGCCAGTAGTAAGGACTCCCCCTACGAGCAGTACTTC. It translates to CASSKDSPYEQYF.

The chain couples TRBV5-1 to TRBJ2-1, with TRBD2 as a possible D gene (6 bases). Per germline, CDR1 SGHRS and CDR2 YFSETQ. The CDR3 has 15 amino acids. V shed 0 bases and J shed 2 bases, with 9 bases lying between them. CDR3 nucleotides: TGCGCCAGCAGCTTGGGACTAGTAACCTACAATGAGCAGTTCTTC. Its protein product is CASSLGLVTYNEQFF.

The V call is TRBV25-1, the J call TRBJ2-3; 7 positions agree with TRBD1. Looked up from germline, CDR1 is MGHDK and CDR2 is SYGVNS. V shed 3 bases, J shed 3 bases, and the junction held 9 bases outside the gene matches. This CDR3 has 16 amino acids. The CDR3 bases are TGTGCCAGCAGTGACAGGGGGTTAATTGGGACAGATACGCAGTATTTT. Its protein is CASSDRGLIGTDTQYF.

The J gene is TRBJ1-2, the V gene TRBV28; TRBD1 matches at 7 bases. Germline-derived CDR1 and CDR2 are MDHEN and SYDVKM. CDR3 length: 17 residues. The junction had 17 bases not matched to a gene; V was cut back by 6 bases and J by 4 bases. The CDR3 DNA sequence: TGTGCCAGCAGGTTGGACAGGTTGAGCTTGGGGACCTATGGCTACACCTTC. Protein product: CASRLDRLSLGTYGYTF.

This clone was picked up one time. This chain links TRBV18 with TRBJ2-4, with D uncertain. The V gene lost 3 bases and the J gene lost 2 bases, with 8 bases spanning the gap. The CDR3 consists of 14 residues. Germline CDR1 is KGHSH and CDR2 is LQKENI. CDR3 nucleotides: TGTGCCAGCTCACCGGAAGGGTCCAAAAACATTCAGTACTTC. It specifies CASSPEGSKNIQYF.

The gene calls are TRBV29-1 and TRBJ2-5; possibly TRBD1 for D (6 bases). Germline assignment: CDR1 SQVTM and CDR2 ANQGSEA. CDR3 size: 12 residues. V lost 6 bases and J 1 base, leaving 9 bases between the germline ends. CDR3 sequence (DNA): TGCAGCGTCGGGGACACCCAAGAGACCCAGTACTTC. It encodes CSVGDTQETQYF.

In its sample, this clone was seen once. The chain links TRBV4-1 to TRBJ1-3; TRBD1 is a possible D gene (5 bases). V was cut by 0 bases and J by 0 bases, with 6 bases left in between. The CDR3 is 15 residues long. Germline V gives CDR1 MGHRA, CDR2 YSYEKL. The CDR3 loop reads CASSQEGLSGNTIYF. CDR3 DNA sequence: TGCGCCAGCAGCCAAGAGGGGCTCTCTGGAAACACCATATATTTT.

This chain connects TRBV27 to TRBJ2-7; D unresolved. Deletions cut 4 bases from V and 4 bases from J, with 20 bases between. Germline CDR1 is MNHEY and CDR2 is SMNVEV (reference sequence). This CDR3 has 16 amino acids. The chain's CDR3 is CASSSPNSEKRYEQYF. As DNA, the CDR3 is TGTGCCAGCAGTTCCCCCAACTCAGAAAAACGTTACGAGCAGTACTTC.

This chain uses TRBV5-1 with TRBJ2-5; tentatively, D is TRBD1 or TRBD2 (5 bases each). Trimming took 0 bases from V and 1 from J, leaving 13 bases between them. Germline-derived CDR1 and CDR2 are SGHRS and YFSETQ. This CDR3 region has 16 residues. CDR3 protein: CASSLAGLGTQETQYF. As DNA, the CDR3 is TGCGCCAGCAGCTTGGCTGGGTTGGGGACCCAAGAGACCCAGTACTTC. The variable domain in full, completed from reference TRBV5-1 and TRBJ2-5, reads KAGVTQTPRYLIKTRGQQVTLSCSPISGHRSVSWYQQTPGQGLQFLFEYFSETQRNKGNFPGRFSGRQFSNSRSEMNVSTLELGDSALYLCASSLAGLGTQETQYFGPGTRLLVL.

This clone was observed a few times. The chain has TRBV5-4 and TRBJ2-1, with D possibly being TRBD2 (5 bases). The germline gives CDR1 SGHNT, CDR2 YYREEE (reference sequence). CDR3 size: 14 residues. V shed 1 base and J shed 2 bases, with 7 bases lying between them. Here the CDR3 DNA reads TGTGCCAGCAGCTTGACTAGTACCTACAATGAGCAGTTCTTC. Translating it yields CASSLTSTYNEQFF. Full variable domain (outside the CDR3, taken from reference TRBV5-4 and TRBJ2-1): ETGVTQSPTHLIKTRGQQVTLRCSSQSGHNTVSWYQQALGQGPQFIFQYYREEENGRGNFPPRFSGLQFPNYSSELNVNALELDDSALYLCASSLTSTYNEQFFGPGTRLTVL.

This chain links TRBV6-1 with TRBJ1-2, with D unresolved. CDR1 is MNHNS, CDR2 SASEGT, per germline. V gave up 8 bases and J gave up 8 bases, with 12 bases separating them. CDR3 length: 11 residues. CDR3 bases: TGTGCCAGCGGGGAATTTTACGGCTACACCTTC. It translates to CASGEFYGYTF.

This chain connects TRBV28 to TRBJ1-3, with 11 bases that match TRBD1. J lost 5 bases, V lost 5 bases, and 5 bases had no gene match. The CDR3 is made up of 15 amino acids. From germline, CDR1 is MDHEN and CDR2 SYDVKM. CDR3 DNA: TGTGCCAGCAGTAACAGGACAGGGGGCCGAAACACCATATATTTT. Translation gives CASSNRTGGRNTIYF. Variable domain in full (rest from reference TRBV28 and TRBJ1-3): DVKVTQSSRYLVKRTGEKVFLECVQDMDHENMFWYRQDPGLGLRLIYFSYDVKMKEKGDIPEGYSVSREKKERFSLILESASTNQTSMYLCASSNRTGGRNTIYFGEGSWLTVV.

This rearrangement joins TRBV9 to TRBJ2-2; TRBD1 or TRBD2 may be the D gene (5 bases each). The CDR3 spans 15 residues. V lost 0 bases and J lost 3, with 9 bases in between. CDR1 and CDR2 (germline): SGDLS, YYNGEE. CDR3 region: CASSVDGADTGELFF. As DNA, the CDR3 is TGTGCCAGCAGCGTAGACGGGGCGGACACCGGGGAGCTGTTTTTT. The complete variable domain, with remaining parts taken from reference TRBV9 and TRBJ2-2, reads DSGVTQTPKHLITATGQRVTLRCSPRSGDLSVYWYQQSLDQGLQFLIQYYNGEERAKGNILERFSAQQFPDLHSELNLSSLELGDSALYFCASSVDGADTGELFFGEGSRLTVL.

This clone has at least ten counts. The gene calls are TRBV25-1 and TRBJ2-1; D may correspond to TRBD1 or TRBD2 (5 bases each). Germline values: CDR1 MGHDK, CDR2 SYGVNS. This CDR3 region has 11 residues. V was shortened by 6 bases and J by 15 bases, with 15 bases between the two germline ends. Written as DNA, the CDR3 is TGTGCCAGCAGGCGACCGAGGGGTCCGTTCTTC. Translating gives CASRRPRGPFF.

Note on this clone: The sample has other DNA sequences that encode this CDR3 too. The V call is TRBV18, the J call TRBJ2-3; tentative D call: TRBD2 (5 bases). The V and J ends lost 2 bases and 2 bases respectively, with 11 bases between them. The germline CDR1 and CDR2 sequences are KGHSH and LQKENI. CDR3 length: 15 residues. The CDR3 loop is CASSPLGGPTDTQYF. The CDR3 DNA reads TGTGCCAGCTCACCATTGGGCGGGCCCACAGATACGCAGTATTTT.

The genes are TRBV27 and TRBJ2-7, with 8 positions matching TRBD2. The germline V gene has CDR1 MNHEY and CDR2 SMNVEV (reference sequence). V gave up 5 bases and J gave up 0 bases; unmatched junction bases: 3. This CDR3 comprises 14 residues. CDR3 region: CASSGTRVSYEQYF. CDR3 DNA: TGTGCCAGCAGTGGGACTAGGGTCTCCTACGAGCAGTACTTC.

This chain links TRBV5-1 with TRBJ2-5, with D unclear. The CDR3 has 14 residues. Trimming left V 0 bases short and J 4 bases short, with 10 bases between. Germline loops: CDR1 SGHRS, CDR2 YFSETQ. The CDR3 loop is CASSLDRASETQYF. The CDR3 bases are TGCGCCAGCAGCTTGGATCGGGCCTCAGAGACCCAGTACTTC.

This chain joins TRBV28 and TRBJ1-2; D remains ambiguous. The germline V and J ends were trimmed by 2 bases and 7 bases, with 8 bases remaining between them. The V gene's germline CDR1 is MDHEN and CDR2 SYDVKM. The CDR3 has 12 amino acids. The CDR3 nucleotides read TGTGCCAGCAGTTTAAGAGAAGGTGGCTACACCTTC. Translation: CASSLREGGYTF.

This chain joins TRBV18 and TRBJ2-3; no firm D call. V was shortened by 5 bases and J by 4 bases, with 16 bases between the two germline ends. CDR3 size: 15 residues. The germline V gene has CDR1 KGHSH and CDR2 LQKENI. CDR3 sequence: CASSSGQWGADTQYF. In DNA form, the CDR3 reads TGTGCCAGCTCATCGGGTCAGTGGGGTGCAGATACGCAGTATTTT.

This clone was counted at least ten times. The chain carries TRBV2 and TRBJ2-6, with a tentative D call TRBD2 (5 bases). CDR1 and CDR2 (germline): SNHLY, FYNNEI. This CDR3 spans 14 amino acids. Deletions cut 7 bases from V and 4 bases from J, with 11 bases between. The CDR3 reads CASKEAAGANVLTF. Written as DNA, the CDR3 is TGTGCCAGCAAGGAGGCAGCCGGGGCCAACGTCCTGACTTTC.

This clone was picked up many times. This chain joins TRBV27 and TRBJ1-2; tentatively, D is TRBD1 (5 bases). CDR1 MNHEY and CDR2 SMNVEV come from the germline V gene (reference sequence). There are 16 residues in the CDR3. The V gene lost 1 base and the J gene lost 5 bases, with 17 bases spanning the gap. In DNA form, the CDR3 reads TGTGCCAGCAGTTTATGGGGGGAGGGGCGGAGATATGGCTACACCTTC. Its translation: CASSLWGEGRRYGYTF.

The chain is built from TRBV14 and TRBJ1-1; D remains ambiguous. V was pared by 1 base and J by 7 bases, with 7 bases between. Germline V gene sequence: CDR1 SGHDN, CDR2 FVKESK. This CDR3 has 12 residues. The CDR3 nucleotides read TGTGCCAGCAGCCAAGTTGGCTTTGAAGCTTTCTTT. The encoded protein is CASSQVGFEAFF.

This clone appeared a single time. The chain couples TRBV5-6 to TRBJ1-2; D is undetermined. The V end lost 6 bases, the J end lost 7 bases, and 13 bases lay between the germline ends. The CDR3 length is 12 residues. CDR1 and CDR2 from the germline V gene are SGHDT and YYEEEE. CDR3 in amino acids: CASTPGGGGYTF. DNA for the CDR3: TGTGCCAGCACCCCGGGTGGTGGTGGCTACACCTTC. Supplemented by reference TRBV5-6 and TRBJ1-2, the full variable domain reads DAGVTQSPTHLIKTRGQQVTLRCSPKSGHDTVSWYQQALGQGPQFIFQYYEEEERQRGNFPDRFSGHQFPNYSSELNVNALLLGDSALYLCASTPGGGGYTFGSGTRLTVV.

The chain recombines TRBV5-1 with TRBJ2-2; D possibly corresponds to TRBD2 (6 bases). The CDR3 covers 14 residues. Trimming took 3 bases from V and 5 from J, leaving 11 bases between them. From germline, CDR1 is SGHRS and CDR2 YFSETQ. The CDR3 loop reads CASSYSSGTGELFF. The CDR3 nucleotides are TGCGCCAGCAGCTACTCGAGCGGGACCGGGGAGCTGTTTTTT.

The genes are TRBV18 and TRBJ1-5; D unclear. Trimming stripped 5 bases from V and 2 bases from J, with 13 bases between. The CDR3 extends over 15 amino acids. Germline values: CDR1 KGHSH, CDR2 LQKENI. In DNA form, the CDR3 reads TGTGCCAGCTCAATAGAACGGGGAGGCAATCAGCCCCAGCATTTT. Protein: CASSIERGGNQPQHF.

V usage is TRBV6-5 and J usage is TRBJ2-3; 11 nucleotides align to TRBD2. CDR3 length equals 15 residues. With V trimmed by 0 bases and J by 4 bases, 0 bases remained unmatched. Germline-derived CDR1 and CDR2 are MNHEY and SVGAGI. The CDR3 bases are TGTGCCAGCAGTTACTCTAGCGGGAGGGCAGATACGCAGTATTTT. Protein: CASSYSSGRADTQYF.

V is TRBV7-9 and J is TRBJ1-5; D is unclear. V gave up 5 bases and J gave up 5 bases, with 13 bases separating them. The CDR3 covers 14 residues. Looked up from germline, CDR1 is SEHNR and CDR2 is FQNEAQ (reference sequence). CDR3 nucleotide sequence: TGTGCCAGCAGCGTCGGGAGGGAGGATCAGCCCCAGCATTTT. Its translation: CASSVGREDQPQHF.